This T cell receptor beta chain appears in the sequencing data of a study of cytomegalovirus exposure and HLA in healthy donors. Study in general: HLA-typed donors were the source of 83 million or so unique TCRs, which an early data release held.

The primer mix had 60 Vbeta and 13 Jbeta primers. The protocol was immunoSEQ multiplex PCR, while the TCRdb copy is restricted to in-frame clones and leaves out a portion. Altogether more than 100,000 clones are present, around 86% being singletons, with the ten largest covering about 2%. Germline V gene sequence: CDR1 MNHNY, CDR2 SVGAGI (reference sequence). V lost 4 bases and J lost 1, with 10 bases in between. CDR3 length equals 14 residues. As for this clone: Its antigen is currently unknown.

Findings of the study overall: Specific recognition of CMV antigens was confirmed in vitro for three chains (all CMV-associated). Earlier analysis found most TCR beta V segments productive about 90% or about 30% of the time. In a later analysis, most CMV-associated TCR beta chains appeared HLA-restricted.

V usage is TRBV6-6 and J usage is TRBJ1-1; possibly TRBD1 for D (5 bases). The sequence derives from a man aged 25-40 years in good health and CMV-seronegative. The sequencing sample was made of PBMCs. CDR3 residues: CASSFSGGNTEAFF. The CDR3 DNA sequence: TGTGCCAGCAGTTTCTCCGGGGGGAACACTGAAGCTTTCTTT.